The present entry profiles one T cell receptor beta chain with its context. Its target is not known. CDR1 GTSNPN and CDR2 SVGIG come from the germline V gene (reference sequence). Trimming removed 4 bases from V and 3 bases from J, with 9 bases in between. This CDR3 has 12 residues. This specimen belongs to a study of vaccination and CD4 T cells after COVID-19. As for the study in general: Each participant was administered two doses of a vaccine, which was either BNT162b2 or mRNA-1273. Points from the study as a whole: Within convalescent individuals, 304 out of 307 vaccine-specific clones proved to be spike mono-reactive.

The Oncomine TCR Beta short-read assay was applied to DNA of cultured CD4+ T cells. MiXCR, applied by TCRdb to the PCR reads, yields one record per CDR3 protein. The profile covers roughly 12,000 distinct CDR3 sequences, with roughly 75% appearing a single time and 9% to 12% taken by the ten largest. Specified treatment: approximately 9-day PBMC culture with coronavirus spike peptide pools or control peptides (ViraFEST assay). Source material: CD4+ T cells from blood, cultured in vitro. The TCR was taken from a human donor who had recovered from COVID-19. The chain is built from TRBV30 and TRBJ1-1; tentative D call: TRBD1 (6 bases). The CDR3 DNA sequence: TGTGCCTGGAACCAGGGGTACACTGAAGCTTTCTTT. Translating it yields CAWNQGYTEAFF. Supplemented by reference TRBV30 and TRBJ1-1, the full variable domain reads SQTIHQWPATLVQPVGSPLSLECTVEGTSNPNLYWYRQAAGRGLQLLFYSVGIGQISSEVPQNLSASRPQDRQFILSSKKLLLSDSGFYLCAWNQGYTEAFFGQGTRLTVV.